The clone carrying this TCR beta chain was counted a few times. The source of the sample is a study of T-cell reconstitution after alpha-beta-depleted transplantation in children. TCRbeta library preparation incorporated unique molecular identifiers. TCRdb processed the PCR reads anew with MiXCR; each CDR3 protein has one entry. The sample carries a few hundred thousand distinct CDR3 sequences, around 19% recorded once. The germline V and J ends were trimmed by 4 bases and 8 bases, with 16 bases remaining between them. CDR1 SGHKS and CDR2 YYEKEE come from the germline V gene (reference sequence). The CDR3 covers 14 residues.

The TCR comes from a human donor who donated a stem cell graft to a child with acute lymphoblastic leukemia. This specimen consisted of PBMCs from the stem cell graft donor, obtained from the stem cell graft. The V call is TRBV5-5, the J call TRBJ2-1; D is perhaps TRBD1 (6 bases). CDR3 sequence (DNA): TGTGCCAGCAGCGGGGGCCCGGCCACCTATGAGCAGTTCTTC. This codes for CASSGGPATYEQFF.